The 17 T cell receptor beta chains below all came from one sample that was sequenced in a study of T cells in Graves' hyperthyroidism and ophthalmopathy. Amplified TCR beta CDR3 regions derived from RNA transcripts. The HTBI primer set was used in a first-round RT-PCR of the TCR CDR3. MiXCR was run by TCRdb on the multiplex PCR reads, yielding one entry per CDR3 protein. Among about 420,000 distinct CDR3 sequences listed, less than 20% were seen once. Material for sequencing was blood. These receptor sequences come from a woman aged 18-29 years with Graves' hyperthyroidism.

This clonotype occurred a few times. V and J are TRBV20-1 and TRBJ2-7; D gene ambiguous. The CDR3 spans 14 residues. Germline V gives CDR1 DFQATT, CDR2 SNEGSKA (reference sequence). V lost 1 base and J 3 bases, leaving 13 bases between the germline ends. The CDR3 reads CSARGLVGFYEQYF. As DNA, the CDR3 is TGCAGTGCTAGAGGGCTAGTGGGCTTCTACGAGCAGTACTTC.

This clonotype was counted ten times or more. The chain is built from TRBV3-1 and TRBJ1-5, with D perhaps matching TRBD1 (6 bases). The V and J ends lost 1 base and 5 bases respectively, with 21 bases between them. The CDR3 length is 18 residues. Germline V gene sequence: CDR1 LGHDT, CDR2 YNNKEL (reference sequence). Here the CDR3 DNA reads TGTGCCAGCAGCCAAGCGACGAGCCCCAGGGGAACCTATCAGCCCCAGCATTTT. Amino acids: CASSQATSPRGTYQPQHF.

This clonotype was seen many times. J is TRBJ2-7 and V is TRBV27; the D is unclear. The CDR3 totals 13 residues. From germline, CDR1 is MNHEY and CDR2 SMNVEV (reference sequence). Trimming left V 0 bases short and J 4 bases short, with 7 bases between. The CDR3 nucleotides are TGTGCCAGCAGTTTATCCGCCCGGTACGAGCAGTACTTC. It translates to CASSLSARYEQYF.

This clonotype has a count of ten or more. CDR3 nucleotides: TGTGCCAGCAGCTTTGGACAGAACTATGGCTACACCTTC. Encoded protein: CASSFGQNYGYTF. The V and J genes are TRBV7-2 and TRBJ1-2; weak D call: TRBD1 (6 bases). This CDR3 spans 13 amino acids. Trimming pared 3 bases from V and 2 bases from J, leaving 7 bases between. Germline CDR1 reads SGHTA; CDR2 reads FQGNSA.

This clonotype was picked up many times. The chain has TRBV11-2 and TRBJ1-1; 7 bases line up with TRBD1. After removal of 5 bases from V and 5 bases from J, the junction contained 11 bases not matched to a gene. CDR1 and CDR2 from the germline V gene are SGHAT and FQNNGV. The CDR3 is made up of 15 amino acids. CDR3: CASSRRTGLWTEAFF. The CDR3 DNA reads TGTGCCAGCAGCCGACGGACAGGATTGTGGACTGAAGCTTTCTTT. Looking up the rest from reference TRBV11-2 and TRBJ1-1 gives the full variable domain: EAGVAQSPRYKIIEKRQSVAFWCNPISGHATLYWYQQILGQGPKLLIQFQNNGVVDDSQLPKDRFSAERLKGVDSTLKIQPAKLEDSAVYLCASSRRTGLWTEAFFGQGTRLTVV.

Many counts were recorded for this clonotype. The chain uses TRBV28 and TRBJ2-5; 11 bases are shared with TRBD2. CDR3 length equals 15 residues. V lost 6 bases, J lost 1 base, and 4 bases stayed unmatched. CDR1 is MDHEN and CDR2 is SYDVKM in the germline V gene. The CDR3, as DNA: TGTGCCAGCAGCCTAACTAGCGGGAGCCAAGAGACCCAGTACTTC. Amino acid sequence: CASSLTSGSQETQYF.

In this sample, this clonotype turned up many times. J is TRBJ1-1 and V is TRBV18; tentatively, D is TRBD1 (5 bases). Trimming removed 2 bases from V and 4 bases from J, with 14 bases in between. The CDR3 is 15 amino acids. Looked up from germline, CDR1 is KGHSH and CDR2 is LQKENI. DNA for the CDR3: TGTGCCAGCTCACCAAACTCCGGGGCGACCACTGAAGCTTTCTTT. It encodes CASSPNSGATTEAFF.

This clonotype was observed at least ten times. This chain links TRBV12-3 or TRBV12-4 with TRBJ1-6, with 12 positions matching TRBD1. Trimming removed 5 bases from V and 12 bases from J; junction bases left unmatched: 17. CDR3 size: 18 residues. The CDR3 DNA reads TGTGCCAGCAGTCTGACCGGGACAGGGGGCGATACTACGCTACCCCTCCACTTT. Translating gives CASSLTGTGGDTTLPLHF.

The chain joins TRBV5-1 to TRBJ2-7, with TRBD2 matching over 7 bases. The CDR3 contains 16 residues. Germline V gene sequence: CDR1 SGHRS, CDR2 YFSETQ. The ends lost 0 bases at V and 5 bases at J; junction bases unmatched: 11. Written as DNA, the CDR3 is TGCGCCAGCAGCTTGGGACTAGCTGTTAGGGCGAACGAGCAGTACTTC. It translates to CASSLGLAVRANEQYF.

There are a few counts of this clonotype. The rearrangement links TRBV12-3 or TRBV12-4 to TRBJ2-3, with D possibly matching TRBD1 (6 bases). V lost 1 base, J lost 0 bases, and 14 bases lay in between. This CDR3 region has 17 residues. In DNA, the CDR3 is TGTGCCAGCAGTTTAGGAACAGGGCATGCAAGCACAGATACGCAGTATTTT. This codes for CASSLGTGHASTDTQYF.

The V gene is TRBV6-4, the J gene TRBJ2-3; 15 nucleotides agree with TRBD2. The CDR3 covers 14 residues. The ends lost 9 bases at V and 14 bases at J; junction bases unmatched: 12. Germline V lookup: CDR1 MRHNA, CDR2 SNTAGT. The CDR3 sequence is CARGPWTSGGAGYF. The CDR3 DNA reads TGTGCCAGGGGACCCTGGACTAGCGGGGGGGCTGGGTATTTT.

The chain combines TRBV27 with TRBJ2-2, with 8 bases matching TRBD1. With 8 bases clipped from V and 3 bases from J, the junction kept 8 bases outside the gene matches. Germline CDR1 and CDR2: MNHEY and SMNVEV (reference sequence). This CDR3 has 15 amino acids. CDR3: CASGDRGWYTGELFF. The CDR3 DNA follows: TGTGCCAGCGGCGACAGGGGATGGTACACCGGGGAGCTGTTTTTT.

CDR3 DNA: TGTGCCAGCACCCCCAAAGACGAACCCTACGAGCAGTACTTC. Protein product: CASTPKDEPYEQYF. The J gene is TRBJ2-7, the V gene TRBV12-3 or TRBV12-4; D not resolved. The V gene lost 7 bases and the J gene lost 2 bases, with 15 bases spanning the gap. This CDR3 contains 14 residues.

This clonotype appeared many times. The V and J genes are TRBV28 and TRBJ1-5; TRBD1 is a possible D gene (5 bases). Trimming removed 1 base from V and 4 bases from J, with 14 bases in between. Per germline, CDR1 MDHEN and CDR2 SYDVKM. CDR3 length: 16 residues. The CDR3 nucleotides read TGTGCCAGCAGTTTATTAAGACAGAGGGGAAATCAGCCCCAGCATTTT. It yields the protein CASSLLRQRGNQPQHF.

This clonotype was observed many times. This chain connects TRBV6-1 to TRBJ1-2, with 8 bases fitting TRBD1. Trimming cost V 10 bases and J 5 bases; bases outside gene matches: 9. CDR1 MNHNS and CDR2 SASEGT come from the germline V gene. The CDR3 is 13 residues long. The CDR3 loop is CATVPGGGYGYTF. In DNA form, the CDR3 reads TGTGCCACCGTGCCAGGGGGCGGATATGGCTACACCTTC.

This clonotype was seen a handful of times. The CDR3 DNA sequence: TGTGCCAGCCGTTCTCTCGGGTTTCCGAACACTGAAGCTTTCTTT. Protein sequence: CASRSLGFPNTEAFF. This chain uses TRBV3-1 with TRBJ1-1; D gene unclear. In germline, CDR1 is LGHDT, CDR2 YNNKEL (reference sequence). The V and J ends lost 8 bases and 1 base respectively, with 17 bases between them. The length of the CDR3 is 15 residues. Drawing the rest from reference TRBV3-1 and TRBJ1-1, the complete variable domain is DTAVSQTPKYLVTQMGNDKSIKCEQNLGHDTMYWYKQDSKKFLKIMFSYNNKELIINETVPNRFSPKSPDKAHLNLHINSLELGDSAVYFCASRSLGFPNTEAFFGQGTRLTVV.

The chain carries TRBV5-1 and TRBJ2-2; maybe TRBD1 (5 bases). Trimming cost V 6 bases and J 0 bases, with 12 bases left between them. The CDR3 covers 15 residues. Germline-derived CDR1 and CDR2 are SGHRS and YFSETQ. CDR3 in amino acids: CASNFDSANTGELFF. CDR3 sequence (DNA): TGCGCCAGCAACTTCGACAGCGCGAACACCGGGGAGCTGTTTTTT.